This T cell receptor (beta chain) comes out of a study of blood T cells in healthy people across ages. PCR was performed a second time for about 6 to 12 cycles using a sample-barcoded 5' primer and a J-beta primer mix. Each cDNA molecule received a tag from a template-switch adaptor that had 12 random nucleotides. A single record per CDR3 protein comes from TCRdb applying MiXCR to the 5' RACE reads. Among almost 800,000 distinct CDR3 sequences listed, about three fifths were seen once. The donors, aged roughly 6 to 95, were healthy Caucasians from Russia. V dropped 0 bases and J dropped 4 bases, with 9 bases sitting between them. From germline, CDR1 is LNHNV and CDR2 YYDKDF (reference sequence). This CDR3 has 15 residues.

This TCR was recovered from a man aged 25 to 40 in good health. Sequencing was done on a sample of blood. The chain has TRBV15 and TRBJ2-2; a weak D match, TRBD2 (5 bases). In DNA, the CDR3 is TGTGCCACCAGCAGAGAGACGGGGAGCACCGGGGAGCTGTTTTTT. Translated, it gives CATSRETGSTGELFF.